A selection of T cell receptor beta chains follows, all from one sample in a study of blood T cells in healthy people across ages. TCRdb reanalysed the 5' RACE reads using MiXCR and keeps one entry per CDR3 protein. The sample has 710,000 or so distinct CDR3 sequences; approximately 21% are singletons. The sample was blood. Receptors were obtained from a man between 65 and 85 years old in good health. CDR3s include the opening cysteine and the closing phenylalanine or tryptophan. A D gene is named only where the DNA matches it firmly. Expanded clones get a size class; other rows say once, few or many, or leave the size out.

V	J	size	D	DNA	CDR3
TRBV5-1	TRBJ2-3	few	TRBD1	TGCGCCAGCCATTCGGGACAGAACACAGATACGCAGTATTTT	CASHSGQNTDTQYF
TRBV24-1	TRBJ2-5	.	TRBD2	TGTGCCACCAGTGAAAGACTAGCGGCCGCGTACCAAGAGACCCAGTACTTC	CATSERLAAAYQETQYF
TRBV12-3/TRBV12-4	TRBJ2-7	.	.	TGCGCCAGCAGTTTAGCGCAGATACTTACGAAGCAGTACTTC	CASSLAQILTKQYF
TRBV7-2	TRBJ2-1	.	TRBD2	TGTGCCAGCAGTTATCTTAGCGGGCTTGTGGATGAGCAGTTCTTC	CASSYLSGLVDEQFF
TRBV21-1	TRBJ2-3	.	.	TGTGCCAGCAGCAAAGAAGGCAGGGGTCACGACACAGATACGCAGTATTTT	CASSKEGRGHDTDTQYF
TRBV11-3	TRBJ2-3	.	TRBD2	TGTGCCAGCAGCTCTAGGACTAGTTCTAGCACAGATACGCAGTATTTT	CASSSRTSSSTDTQYF
TRBV6-5	TRBJ2-7	few	.	TGTGCCAGCAGTTCCCCCACTGGAACTCTCCCCGGGGAGCAGTACTTC	CASSSPTGTLPGEQYF
TRBV6-6	TRBJ1-4	.	.	TGTGCCAGCAGTTTCGGTAATGAAAAACTGTTTTTT	CASSFGNEKLFF
TRBV7-8	TRBJ1-5	few	.	TGTGCCAGCAGCTTACGCGGGAATAGCAATCAGCCCCAGCATTTT	CASSLRGNSNQPQHF
TRBV20-1	TRBJ1-1	.	.	TGCAGTGCCCCCGCGAGGGGCAACACTGAAGCTTTCTTT	CSAPARGNTEAFF
TRBV7-2	TRBJ2-7	many	TRBD2	TGTGCCAGCAGAGACCAAGCGGGGGGGTCCCATGTCGAGCAGTACTTC	CASRDQAGGSHVEQYF
TRBV20-1	TRBJ1-1	.	.	TGCAGTGCTGGTCGGGACGTGAACACTGAAGCTTTCTTT	CSAGRDVNTEAFF
TRBV29-1	TRBJ2-1	.	TRBD1	TGCAGCGTTGAGGGTTCACAGGGGGCGCGGGTCATCAATGAGCAGTTCTTC	CSVEGSQGARVINEQFF
TRBV12-3/TRBV12-4	TRBJ1-2	few	.	TGTGCCAGCAGTGTCTACAGGGCTAACTATGGCCACACCTTC	CASSVYRANYGHTF
TRBV11-3	TRBJ2-1	few	.	TGTGCCAGCAGCACTAATCGACGAAATGGGCAGTTCTTC	CASSTNRRNGQFF
TRBV19	TRBJ2-1	.	TRBD2	TGTGCCAGTTCCGGGACTACAACCTACAATGAGCAGTTCTTC	CASSGTTTYNEQFF
TRBV29-1	TRBJ2-4	.	TRBD2	TGCAGCGTTGGTCGGGGGGGCCAAAACATTCAGTACTTC	CSVGRGGQNIQYF
TRBV5-1	TRBJ2-5	.	.	TGCGCCAGCAAGTCCGGACTGTCCCAAGAGACCCAGTACTTC	CASKSGLSQETQYF
TRBV20-1	TRBJ2-1	few	TRBD2	TGCAGTGCTAGAGAACTAGCGGGGGGGATCAATGAGCAGTTCTTC	CSARELAGGINEQFF
TRBV12-3/TRBV12-4	TRBJ2-1	.	TRBD1	TGTGGCAGCAGTTTTACAGGGGCGGGCGATGAGCAGTTCTTC	CGSSFTGAGDEQFF
TRBV13	TRBJ2-7	.	TRBD1	TGTGCCAGCAGCTTAAGGACAGGGGGCTTTACCGAGCAGTACTTC	CASSLRTGGFTEQYF
TRBV5-1	TRBJ1-5	.	.	TGCGCCAGCAGCTGGAAGGGTGAGGATCAGCCCCAGCATTTT	CASSWKGEDQPQHF
TRBV7-9	TRBJ1-6	few	TRBD1	TGTGCCAGCAGCTTAGACAGGGGCCTATCACCCCTCCACTTT	CASSLDRGLSPLHF